This TCR beta chain was documented in a study of T cell responses to AZD1222 COVID-19 vaccine (dated by TCRdb to 2020 to 2022). In terms of the full investigation: AZD1222 recipients given second doses at about 4 weeks or at about 12 weeks were pooled, since spike-specific TCR depth and breadth were not found to differ between the two schedules. A total of about 250 trial participants underwent TCR sequencing, of whom about 210 had received two doses of AZD1222 and 26 had received two doses of the MenACWY control vaccine. Trial participants were enrolled by age into 18-55, 56-69 and 70-plus year subgroups, with around 140, 26 and 57 TCR-sequenced participants respectively.

The CDR3 regions of human TCRbeta chains were analyzed by immunosequencing. On the study's bioinformatics: Repertoire TCRs were matched against a reference library of SARS-CoV-2-specific TCRs generated with the MIRA antigen-specificity platform. Breadth was defined as the fraction of unique TCRs that were SARS-CoV-2-associated. Depth was defined as the fraction of total T cells that were SARS-CoV-2-associated. Using the MIRA data, each spike-specific TCR was assigned both to the spike region to which the TCR was reactive and to a CD4 or CD8 class. Log10-transformed breadth and depth values were compared by one-way ANOVA with Sidak's multiple comparisons tests. Held by TCRdb, this immuneACCESS table contains in-frame sequences only and omits some clones. Under half of the omission traces to an unresolved V gene where checked; the cause of the rest is unknown. The V and J calls and the clone size are those of that table, but D and trimming were determined from the DNA. The table for this sample lists roughly 160,000 clones; more than 85% of them were counted only once. Of the sample, roughly 0.9% is held by the ten largest clones.

In regard to this clone: Its antigen specificity is not known. Base qualities are missing; no much larger clone stands one base away.

The cysteine opens and the phenylalanine closes a CDR3 of 13 amino acids. The sequence is cut down to CDR3 DNA, 39 bases in frame from base 1. Per the germline V gene (reference sequence), MNHEY is the CDR1 and SMNVEV is the CDR2. Trimming costs V 7 bases and J 0 bases, and their ends lie 7 bases apart. Overall study results and their limits: A significant rise in spike-specific TCR breadth and depth was observed after two AZD1222 doses relative to day 0 and relative to MenACWY recipients. Only five or six AZD1222 recipients were SARS-CoV-2 seropositive at baseline, limiting conclusions about previously exposed vaccinees. Because no day 14 peak-response samples were available, repertoires were characterized only after the peak T cell response. The 56-69-year group was small, and its depth increase did not reach significance, likely because of low power. Reportedly, close to half of the unique spike-specific TCRs recognized epitopes lying outside the regions that are mutated in the B.1.351 and B.1.1.7 variants. Participants were mostly white British and included more females than males, and it was suggested by the authors that clonal diversity may have been underestimated. CD4 TCRs associated with the vaccine covered the entire spike protein, and the dominant responses were in regions 160-218 and 743-854.

The time point label for this specimen denotes: baseline before first vaccination. Samples from vaccinated people were obtained from the UK trials COV001 and COV002, which included a single-blind randomized controlled phase 2/3 trial of AZD1222 (ChAdOx1 nCoV-19) in healthy adults. Trial participant PBMC samples were collected at day 0 and day 28 after the second dose for TCRbeta chain sequencing. The chain links TRBV27 with TRBJ1-5, with the D segment identity uncertain. The source material was peripheral blood, sampled on day 0 of AZD1222 vaccination. This sequence originates from an adult in good health. CDR3 sequence: CASKSGSNQPQHF. The sequenced DNA: TGTGCCAGCAAATCAGGTAGCAATCAGCCCCAGCATTTT.